Listed here are 9 T cell receptor beta chains from one sample, sequenced in a study of blood T cell repertoires in COVID-19. Data came from immunoSEQ multiplex PCR; TCRdb stores just in-frame clones and leaves some out. The sample contains 310,000 or so clones, roughly 86% of which appear only once. Sample: peripheral blood. The receptor source for this set is a woman aged 45-59 years with acute or convalescent COVID-19.

The J gene is TRBJ1-6, the V gene TRBV5-4, with D possibly matching TRBD1 (5 bases). Germline CDR1 reads SGHNT; CDR2 reads YYREEE (reference sequence). The CDR3 is 15 residues long. Deletions cut 1 base from V and 7 bases from J, with 12 bases between. The CDR3 reads CASSLMAQANSPLHF. CDR3 sequence (DNA): TGTGCCAGCAGCTTGATGGCACAGGCAAATTCACCCCTCCACTTT.

This clone was seen more than once but under ten times. The gene calls are TRBV24-1 and TRBJ1-3; D remains unclear. This CDR3 comprises 13 residues. The germline V and J ends were trimmed by 5 bases and 0 bases, with 4 bases remaining between them. CDR1 KGHDR and CDR2 SFDVKD come from the germline V gene. The CDR3 DNA sequence: TGTGCCACCAGTGCCAACTCTGGAAACACCATATATTTT. It specifies CATSANSGNTIYF.

The chain employs TRBV28 and TRBJ1-1, with 8 positions matching TRBD1. CDR3 length: 18 amino acids. V was clipped by 6 bases and J by 1 base; unmatched bases: 16. In germline, CDR1 is MDHEN, CDR2 SYDVKM. In DNA form, the CDR3 reads TGTGCCAGCAGCTGGGAGGGACAGGCCTTTGAGAGGAACACTGAAGCTTTCTTT. Protein sequence: CASSWEGQAFERNTEAFF.

The rearrangement joins TRBV5-6 to TRBJ1-2; TRBD1 agrees at 8 bases. The CDR3 extends over 15 amino acids. Germline CDR1 SGHDT, CDR2 YYEEEE. V lost 5 bases, J lost 0 bases, and 6 bases stayed unmatched. CDR3 coding DNA: TGTGCCAGCAGAGGAGTACAGGGGGCTAACTATGGCTACACCTTC. This gives the protein CASRGVQGANYGYTF.

The V and J genes are TRBV7-2 and TRBJ2-5, with D possibly being TRBD2 (6 bases). Germline lookup yields CDR1 SGHTA and CDR2 FQGNSA. V lost 3 bases to trimming and J lost 7 bases, with 21 bases between them. This CDR3 is 16 amino acids long. This chain's CDR3 is CASSFTGTDVGGTQYF. CDR3 bases: TGTGCCAGCAGCTTTACCGGGACTGACGTCGGGGGGACCCAGTACTTC.

This clone was seen only once. V and J are TRBV4-3 and TRBJ1-2; D not resolved. Germline-derived CDR1 and CDR2 are LGHNA and YSLEER. The CDR3 is 12 residues long. The V and J ends lost 6 bases and 4 bases respectively, with 9 bases between them. The chain's CDR3 is CASRGGSYGYTF. In nucleotides, the CDR3 is TGCGCCAGCAGAGGAGGGAGCTATGGCTACACCTTC.

This chain uses TRBV2 with TRBJ1-1, with D unclear. CDR1 is SNHLY and CDR2 is FYNNEI in the germline V gene. The CDR3 spans 12 residues. V shed 3 bases and J shed 8 bases, with 10 bases lying between them. The CDR3 spells CASSEHSPEAFF. CDR3 coding DNA: TGTGCCAGCAGTGAGCACAGCCCGGAAGCTTTCTTT.

The chain links TRBV6-5 to TRBJ2-1, with a possible D match to TRBD2 (6 bases). This CDR3 has 14 residues. Per the germline V gene, CDR1 is MNHEY and CDR2 is SVGAGI. V was pared by 6 bases and J by 13 bases, with 22 bases between. The CDR3: CASREILSPGDQFF. The CDR3, as DNA: TGTGCCAGCAGGGAGATTCTCTCGCCGGGAGACCAGTTCTTC.

The chain has TRBV19 and TRBJ1-3; TRBD1 matches at 7 bases. Germline V CDR1 and CDR2: LNHDA, SQIVND (reference sequence). Trimming took 7 bases from V and 0 from J; bases not matched to a gene: 3. The CDR3 covers 14 residues. CDR3 nucleotide sequence: TGTGCCAGTACCGACAGGGACTCTGGAAACACCATATATTTT. It encodes CASTDRDSGNTIYF.